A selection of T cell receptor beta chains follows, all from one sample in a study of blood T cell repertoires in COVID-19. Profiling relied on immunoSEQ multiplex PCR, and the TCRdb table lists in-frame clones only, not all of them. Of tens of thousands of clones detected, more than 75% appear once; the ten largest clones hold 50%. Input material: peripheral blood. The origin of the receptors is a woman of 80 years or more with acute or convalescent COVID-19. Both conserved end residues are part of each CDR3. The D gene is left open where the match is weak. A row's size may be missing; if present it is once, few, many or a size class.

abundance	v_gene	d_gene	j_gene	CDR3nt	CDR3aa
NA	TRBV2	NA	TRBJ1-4	TGTGCCAGCACCCGGACGGGGGGCTATAATGAAAAACTGTTTTTT	CASTRTGGYNEKLFF
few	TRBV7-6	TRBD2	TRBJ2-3	TGTGCCAGCAGCTCCTCCCCTGGGACTAGGGACGATACGCAGTATTTT	CASSSSPGTRDDTQYF
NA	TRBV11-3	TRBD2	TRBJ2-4	TGTGCCAGCAGCTTAGGACTAGCGGGGCCCAAAAACATTCAGTACTTC	CASSLGLAGPKNIQYF
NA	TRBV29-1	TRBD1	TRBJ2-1	TGCAGCGGGGACAGGGGGGCTTACAATGAGCAGTTCTTC	CSGDRGAYNEQFF
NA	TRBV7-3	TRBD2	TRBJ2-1	TGTGCCAGCAGTTTGGGACTAGCGGCCGGGGATGAGCAGTTCTTC	CASSLGLAAGDEQFF
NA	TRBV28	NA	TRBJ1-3	TGTGCCAGCAGTTTACAGGGGAAGGTAACTGGAAACACCATATATTTT	CASSLQGKVTGNTIYF
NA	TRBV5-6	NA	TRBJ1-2	TGTGCCAGCAGTTCAACCGCGGATCTTAACTATGGCTACACCTTC	CASSSTADLNYGYTF
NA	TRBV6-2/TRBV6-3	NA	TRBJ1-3	TGTGCCAGCAGCAAACTTCCAGGCTCTGGAAACACCATATATTTT	CASSKLPGSGNTIYF
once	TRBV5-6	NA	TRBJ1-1	TGTGCCAGCAGCTACGGACTGAAGAACACTGAAGCTTTCTTT	CASSYGLKNTEAFF
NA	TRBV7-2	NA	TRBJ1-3	TGTGCCAGCAGCTTAGTCGGGTCTGGAAACACCATATATTTT	CASSLVGSGNTIYF
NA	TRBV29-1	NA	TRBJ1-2	TGCAGCGTTGATCACAGGCCGTATGGCTACACCTTC	CSVDHRPYGYTF
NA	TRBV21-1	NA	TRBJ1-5	TGTGCCAGCAGCAAAGCGAGAGAGGGGGCTCCTAATCAGCCCCAGCATTTT	CASSKAREGAPNQPQHF